Following are 10 T cell receptor beta chains from one sample sequenced in a study of STAT5B mutations in CD4+ large granular lymphocyte leukemia (dated by TCRdb to between 2021 and 2023). Libraries were made using the immunoSEQ multiplex PCR assay. This immuneACCESS table, as held by TCRdb, lists in-frame sequences with V and J called but not all clones. Of the missing ones, under half trace to an unresolved V gene in checked studies; the others have no known cause. The sample table holds 25,000 to 30,000 clones, of which 78% were seen once. The ten top clones hold around 0.99% of the sample. Sequencing was done on a sample of CD4+ T cells from blood buffy coats. The source of these receptors is a human donor in good health.

This clone was recorded once. The rearrangement links TRBV7-2 to TRBJ2-1; 7 bases map to TRBD1. The CDR3 length is 14 residues. V shed 2 bases and J 7 bases; nucleotides not matched to a gene: 5. Germline CDR1 and CDR2: SGHTA and FQGNSA. The CDR3 loop is CASSLIGRGNEQFF. CDR3 in DNA: TGTGCCAGCAGCTTAATCGGCAGGGGGAATGAGCAGTTCTTC.

This clone was observed once. The CDR3 loop reads CASSFDGYEQYV. The CDR3 nucleotides are TGCGCCAGCAGCTTCGACGGTTACGAGCAGTACGTC. The chain has TRBV5-1 and TRBJ2-7; D remains ambiguous. Trimming removed 2 bases at V and 4 bases at J, with 7 bases between. From germline, CDR1 is SGHRS and CDR2 YFSETQ. This CDR3 has 12 amino acids.

The chain links TRBV28 to TRBJ1-4; D is unresolved. This CDR3 contains 11 residues. CDR1 and CDR2 from the germline V gene are MDHEN and SYDVKM. V was pared by 8 bases and J by 7 bases, with 8 bases between. The CDR3 nucleotides read TGTGCCAGCTCCATCGCTGAAAAACTGTTTTTT. Its translation: CASSIAEKLFF.

The chain has TRBV5-1 and TRBJ1-1; no clear D. V was pared by 0 bases and J by 3 bases, with 12 bases between. Germline CDR1 reads SGHRS; CDR2 reads YFSETQ. The CDR3 covers 15 residues. CDR3 in DNA: TGCGCCAGCAGCTTGGTCCAGGCCGATGACACTGAAGCTTTCTTT. This sequence encodes CASSLVQADDTEAFF.

The CDR3 sequence: CASTRTQSNQPQHF. DNA for the CDR3: TGTGCCAGTACCCGGACCCAGAGCAATCAGCCCCAGCATTTT. The chain recombines TRBV19 with TRBJ1-5; D is ambiguous. The CDR3 contains 14 residues. Germline lookup yields CDR1 LNHDA and CDR2 SQIVND (reference sequence). Trimming took 7 bases from V and 1 from J, leaving 11 bases between them.

The CDR3 DNA reads as TGTGCCAGCAGTTCACAGGACTACAATGAGCAGTTCTTC. This codes for CASSSQDYNEQFF. The gene calls are TRBV28 and TRBJ2-1, with TRBD1 as a possible D gene (5 bases). This CDR3 region has 13 residues. Germline assignment: CDR1 MDHEN and CDR2 SYDVKM. The germline V and J ends were trimmed by 4 bases and 3 bases, with 7 bases remaining between them.

The chain carries TRBV6-5 and TRBJ1-1; TRBD1 might be the D (5 bases). The ends were cut back, 0 bases at V and 3 bases at J, with 8 bases in the middle. In germline, CDR1 is MNHEY, CDR2 SVGAGI. The CDR3 extends over 14 amino acids. Written as DNA, the CDR3 is TGTGCCAGCAGTTACTCCGGGGGGTACACTGAAGCTTTCTTT. This encodes CASSYSGGYTEAFF.

The chain carries TRBV5-1 and TRBJ2-1; D might be TRBD1 (7 bases). Trimming took 4 bases from V and 8 from J, leaving 16 bases between them. This CDR3 has 14 amino acids. CDR1 and CDR2 (germline): SGHRS, YFSETQ. CDR3 in amino acids: CASSPQTGTDEQFF. DNA for the CDR3: TGCGCCAGCAGCCCGCAGACAGGGACTGATGAGCAGTTCTTC.

The chain carries TRBV5-1 and TRBJ2-6; D is undetermined. Trimming removed 0 bases from V and 1 base from J, with 5 bases in between. The CDR3 consists of 15 residues. CDR1 is SGHRS, CDR2 YFSETQ, per germline. CDR3 in amino acids: CASSLVPSGANVLTF. The CDR3 bases are TGCGCCAGCAGCTTGGTGCCGTCTGGGGCCAACGTCCTGACTTTC.

This clone turned up a few times. J is TRBJ2-7 and V is TRBV7-3; D remains unclear. This CDR3 has 16 amino acids. V shed 1 base and J shed 2 bases, with 15 bases lying between them. Germline V CDR1 and CDR2: SGHTA, FQGTGA. The CDR3 sequence: CASSLIRSPAPYEQYV. For the CDR3, the DNA is TGTGCCAGCAGCTTAATCCGTAGCCCAGCACCCTACGAGCAGTACGTC.